This T cell receptor beta chain appears in the sequencing data of a study of shared clonotypes between healthy human individuals. Across the study: Two women and three men aged 18 to 49 served as donors. Each donor had three CD4 naive, three CD4 memory, two CD8 naive and one CD8 memory plate. Study observations and caveats: Relative to memory subsets, naive subsets generally showed larger estimated richness.

The assay was immunoSEQ multiplex PCR, and TCRdb's table has in-frame clones only and misses some. The sample has about 2.4 million clones, more than 90% seen once. Trimming left V 0 bases short and J 1 base short, with 7 bases between. Germline loops: CDR1 SGHRS, CDR2 YFSETQ. The CDR3 covers 14 residues. Each donor was a Caucasian adult residing in Nashville, Tennessee. Remarks on this clone: Its antigen is unidentified. Other DNA variants within this sample encode the same CDR3.

V is TRBV5-1 and J is TRBJ1-1; D is possibly TRBD1 (6 bases). The receptor comes from a man between 18 and 29 years old in good health. Sequencing was performed on naive CD4+ T cells sorted from blood. Subset in this sample: CD45RA+ positively selected. Here the CDR3 DNA reads TGCGCCAGCAGCTTGGGGACAGCGAACACTGAAGCTTTCTTT. The encoded protein is CASSLGTANTEAFF.